The 17 T cell receptor beta chains below all came from one sample that was sequenced in a study of blood T cell repertoires in COVID-19. TCRdb's table, derived via immunoSEQ multiplex PCR, lists solely in-frame clones and lacks some. The sample contains about 270,000 clones, 70% to 90% of which appear only once. Sequencing was carried out using PBMCs or T cells enriched from blood (not recorded which). The receptors stem from a woman in her 40s with acute COVID-19.

The rearrangement joins TRBV24-1 to TRBJ1-2; a possible D gene is TRBD1 (5 bases). V lost 0 bases and J 0 bases, leaving 10 bases between the germline ends. The CDR3 runs 16 residues. CDR1 KGHDR and CDR2 SFDVKD come from the germline V gene. The DNA for the CDR3 is TGTGCCACCAGTGATTTGCCTCAGGGCTCTAACTATGGCTACACCTTC. Translating it yields CATSDLPQGSNYGYTF.

V is TRBV4-3 and J is TRBJ1-2, with a tentative D call TRBD1 (5 bases). Germline loops: CDR1 LGHNA, CDR2 YSLEER. V lost 3 bases to trimming and J lost 7 bases, with 18 bases between them. This CDR3 spans 15 amino acids. The DNA for the CDR3 is TGCGCCAGCAGCCAGGGGGGGACTCCTCCGCTTGGCTACACCTTC. It is translated as CASSQGGTPPLGYTF.

The chain's CDR3 is CASSLERTGLWGYTF. The CDR3 region has the DNA TGTGCCAGCAGCTTAGAGAGGACAGGGCTCTGGGGCTACACCTTC. The chain employs TRBV11-2 and TRBJ1-2; 8 nucleotides match TRBD1. The CDR3 runs 15 residues. The germline gives CDR1 SGHAT, CDR2 FQNNGV. The trim removed 0 bases at V and 8 bases at J, leaving 8 bases unmatched. Full variable domain (remainder filled in from reference TRBV11-2 and TRBJ1-2): EAGVAQSPRYKIIEKRQSVAFWCNPISGHATLYWYQQILGQGPKLLIQFQNNGVVDDSQLPKDRFSAERLKGVDSTLKIQPAKLEDSAVYLCASSLERTGLWGYTFGSGTRLTVV.

The chain joins TRBV24-1 to TRBJ2-7; 8 bases match TRBD2. Trimming at V came to 2 bases and at J to 2 bases, leaving 1 base not matched to a gene. From germline, CDR1 is KGHDR and CDR2 SFDVKD. The CDR3 runs to 14 residues. CDR3 sequence: CATSDSGGTYEQYF. The CDR3 region has the DNA TGTGCCACCAGTGATTCGGGGGGGACCTACGAGCAGTACTTC.

CDR3 DNA: TGTGCCAGCAGTGATCCCCACAGGGGGCTGGAGACCCAGTACTTC. It is translated as CASSDPHRGLETQYF. The chain links TRBV6-1 to TRBJ2-5, with 9 bases fitting TRBD1. Germline lookup yields CDR1 MNHNS and CDR2 SASEGT. The CDR3 length is 15 residues. Trimming cost V 3 bases and J 5 bases; bases outside gene matches: 7.

The chain recombines TRBV3-1 (or the pseudogene TRBV3-2) with TRBJ2-5, with 7 positions matching TRBD2. CDR1 is LGHDT and CDR2 is YNNKEL in the germline V gene (reference sequence). V shed 6 bases and J 2 bases; nucleotides not matched to a gene: 6. The CDR3 sequence is 14 residues long. CDR3 protein: CASSGRGVQETQYF. The DNA of the CDR3 is TGTGCCAGCAGTGGCCGGGGGGTTCAAGAGACCCAGTACTTC.

This clone was counted between two and nine times. The V and J genes are TRBV5-1 and TRBJ2-7, with a tentative D call TRBD2 (5 bases). V gave up 4 bases and J gave up 5 bases, with 10 bases separating them. Germline V lookup: CDR1 SGHRS, CDR2 YFSETQ. The CDR3 spans 12 residues. This chain's CDR3 is CASSLWTDEQYF. The CDR3 DNA sequence: TGCGCCAGCAGCCTATGGACTGACGAGCAGTACTTC.

This clone was seen only once. This chain joins TRBV19 and TRBJ2-1, with 12 bases lining up with TRBD2. V dropped 5 bases and J dropped 10; count of bases not matched to a gene: 6. The CDR3 length is 14 residues. Per the germline V gene, CDR1 is LNHDA and CDR2 is SQIVND (reference sequence). CDR3 residues: CASSPRLAGVEQFF. The CDR3 DNA is TGTGCCAGTAGTCCCCGACTAGCGGGAGTCGAGCAGTTCTTC.

The chain carries TRBV19 and TRBJ1-1; weak D call: TRBD1 (5 bases). The CDR3 totals 14 residues. The germline CDR1 and CDR2 sequences are LNHDA and SQIVND (reference sequence). Trimming removed 3 bases from V and 4 bases from J, with 12 bases in between. The CDR3 nucleotides read TGTGCCAGTAGTATCTTGGGGCAGACCACTGAAGCTTTCTTT. It is translated as CASSILGQTTEAFF. The full variable domain, in which reference TRBV19 and TRBJ1-1 provide the parts outside the CDR3, is DGGITQSPKYLFRKEGQNVTLSCEQNLNHDAMYWYRQDPGQGLRLIYYSQIVNDFQKGDIAEGYSVSREKKESFPLTVTSAQKNPTAFYLCASSILGQTTEAFFGQGTRLTVV.

The chain is built from TRBV9 and TRBJ2-5, with TRBD2 matching over 8 bases. The germline gives CDR1 SGDLS, CDR2 YYNGEE. Trimming took 0 bases from V and 3 from J; bases not matched to a gene: 4. The CDR3 extends over 15 amino acids. This chain's CDR3 is CASSVAGGVEETQYF. The CDR3 DNA reads TGTGCCAGCAGCGTAGCGGGAGGGGTAGAAGAGACCCAGTACTTC. The full variable domain, its missing parts supplied by reference TRBV9 and TRBJ2-5, is DSGVTQTPKHLITATGQRVTLRCSPRSGDLSVYWYQQSLDQGLQFLIQYYNGEERAKGNILERFSAQQFPDLHSELNLSSLELGDSALYFCASSVAGGVEETQYFGPGTRLLVL.

The V and J genes are TRBV7-2 and TRBJ1-5; 8 bases map to TRBD1. J gave up 2 bases and V 4 bases, and 10 bases lay outside the gene matches. This CDR3 has 17 residues. Germline values: CDR1 SGHTA, CDR2 FQGNSA. The CDR3 coding sequence is TGTGCCAGCAGCTACAAAAAGGACAGGGCGGGCAATCAGCCCCAGCATTTT. Its translation: CASSYKKDRAGNQPQHF.

The gene calls are TRBV5-5 and TRBJ1-5; D not resolved. CDR3 length equals 16 residues. Trimming removed 0 bases from V and 3 bases from J, with 13 bases in between. Germline CDR1 reads SGHKS; CDR2 reads YYEKEE (reference sequence). CDR3 sequence (DNA): TGTGCCAGCAGCTTGGATTTCGGTACCTTCAATCAGCCCCAGCATTTT. It codes for CASSLDFGTFNQPQHF. Full variable domain (rest looked up from reference TRBV5-5 and TRBJ1-5): DAGVTQSPTHLIKTRGQQVTLRCSPISGHKSVSWYQQVLGQGPQFIFQYYEKEERGRGNFPDRFSARQFPNYSSELNVNALLLGDSALYLCASSLDFGTFNQPQHFGDGTRLSIL.

The V call is TRBV7-9, the J call TRBJ2-1; TRBD1 aligns across 8 bases. The CDR3 covers 14 residues. CDR1 is SEHNR and CDR2 is FQNEAQ in the germline V gene (reference sequence). V lost 6 bases to trimming and J lost 7 bases; unmatched junction nucleotides: 8. CDR3 amino acids: CASRGQAIWNEQFF. CDR3 nucleotides: TGTGCCAGCAGGGGACAGGCCATTTGGAATGAGCAGTTCTTC. Full variable domain (rest looked up from reference TRBV7-9 and TRBJ2-1): DTGVSQNPRHKITKRGQNVTFRCDPISEHNRLYWYRQTLGQGPEFLTYFQNEAQLEKSRLLSDRFSAERPKGSFSTLEIQRTEQGDSAMYLCASRGQAIWNEQFFGPGTRLTVL.

This chain connects TRBV27 to TRBJ1-3, with D hard to call. The CDR3 totals 13 residues. V was cut by 7 bases and J by 0 bases, with 7 bases left in between. Looked up from germline, CDR1 is MNHEY and CDR2 is SMNVEV (reference sequence). The CDR3 DNA sequence: TGTGCCAGCAAGCCGAACTCTGGAAACACCATATATTTT. Translated: CASKPNSGNTIYF.

This clone was detected once. The V and J genes are TRBV6-5 and TRBJ2-7; 8 bases map to TRBD2. After removal of 5 bases from V and 2 bases from J, the junction contained 8 bases not matched to a gene. The germline gives CDR1 MNHEY, CDR2 SVGAGI. The CDR3 totals 15 residues. The CDR3 DNA reads TGTGCCAGCAGTCCCGGGAGGGGGAGGCCCTACGAGCAGTACTTC. Its protein product is CASSPGRGRPYEQYF.

The V call is TRBV6-2 or TRBV6-3, the J call TRBJ2-1; possibly TRBD1 for D (5 bases). Germline lookup yields CDR1 MNHEY and CDR2 SVGEGT. Between the trimmed V and J ends, which lost 5 bases and 6 bases, there was a span of 14 bases. The CDR3 loop spans 14 amino acids. This chain's CDR3 is CASSADRQGNEQFF. In nucleotides, the CDR3 is TGTGCCAGCAGTGCCGACCGTCAGGGCAATGAGCAGTTCTTC.

The chain combines TRBV11-2 with TRBJ2-5, with 8 bases identical to TRBD2. The trim removed 2 bases at V and 4 bases at J, leaving 9 bases unmatched. Germline loops: CDR1 SGHAT, CDR2 FQNNGV. The CDR3 covers 16 residues. CDR3 bases: TGTGCCAGCAGCTTATTCTTTAGCGGGAACCGAGAGACCCAGTACTTC. Translating it yields CASSLFFSGNRETQYF.